Listed here are 18 T cell receptor beta chains from one sample, sequenced in a study of OX40 agonist ivuxolimab in advanced cancers. Sequencing was performed with immunoSEQ multiplex PCR; in TCRdb, only in-frame clones are kept and a portion is missing. The data hold fewer than 25,000 clones, with more than 80% observed a single time. Sequenced here: CD4+ or CD8+ T cells sorted from blood, sampled in a trial of the OX40 agonist ivuxolimab. Receptors originate from an adult with an advanced solid tumor such as melanoma, head and neck, liver or kidney cancer.

The chain links TRBV28 to TRBJ2-1; possibly TRBD2 for D (6 bases). V lost 7 bases to trimming and J lost 8 bases, with 12 bases between them. The CDR3 runs to 12 residues. Germline V gene sequence: CDR1 MDHEN, CDR2 SYDVKM. CDR3 bases: TGTGCCAGCATCTCCAGCGGGTATGAGCAGTTCTTC. Encoded protein: CASISSGYEQFF.

The chain couples TRBV28 to TRBJ2-7; 8 bases are a match to TRBD2. V trimming: 6 bases; J trimming: 0 bases; junction bases outside the gene matches: 19. This CDR3 spans 19 amino acids. The germline CDR1 and CDR2 sequences are MDHEN and SYDVKM. In nucleotides, the CDR3 is TGTGCCAGCAGCCACTTCCAACACCCGCCGACTAGCGACTCCTACGAGCAGTACTTC. As protein: CASSHFQHPPTSDSYEQYF.

This clone was observed once. The chain employs TRBV14 and TRBJ2-3; 11 bases align to TRBD2. Germline assignment: CDR1 SGHDN and CDR2 FVKESK. This CDR3 has 15 residues. The V segment lost 1 base and the J segment 3 bases; nucleotides outside the gene matches: 0. CDR3 in DNA: TGTGCCAGCAGCCAAGGACTAGCGGGAACAGATACGCAGTATTTT. It encodes CASSQGLAGTDTQYF.

This chain uses TRBV7-3 with TRBJ2-1; no reliable D call. CDR3 length: 14 amino acids. V lost 1 base to trimming and J lost 7 bases, with 11 bases between them. CDR1 and CDR2 from the germline V gene are SGHTA and FQGTGA. The CDR3, as DNA: TGTGCCAGCAGCTTAATTGTGGGGAAGAATGAGCAGTTCTTC. Its protein product is CASSLIVGKNEQFF.

The chain couples TRBV7-9 to TRBJ2-2, with 7 bases lining up with TRBD2. V lost 3 bases and J lost 0; bases outside the gene matches: 4. This CDR3 is built from 16 residues. Germline values: CDR1 SEHNR, CDR2 FQNEAQ (reference sequence). Here the CDR3 reads CASSFPGGANTGELFF. CDR3 DNA: TGTGCCAGCAGCTTTCCGGGGGGAGCGAACACCGGGGAGCTGTTTTTT.

This clone was found a few times. V and J are TRBV5-6 and TRBJ1-6; tentatively, D is TRBD1 (5 bases). The CDR3 contains 15 residues. Germline assignment: CDR1 SGHDT and CDR2 YYEEEE. The V and J ends lost 3 bases and 2 bases respectively, with 9 bases between them. CDR3 sequence reads: CASSSEDTYNSPLHF. In DNA, the CDR3 is TGTGCCAGCAGCTCCGAGGACACCTATAATTCACCCCTCCACTTT.

The J gene is TRBJ1-5, the V gene TRBV28; D gene ambiguous. The CDR3 has 14 residues. The germline CDR1 and CDR2 sequences are MDHEN and SYDVKM. V shed 3 bases and J shed 1 base, with 7 bases lying between them. The CDR3 protein is CASSFLESNQPQHF. As DNA, the CDR3 is TGTGCCAGCAGTTTTTTAGAAAGCAATCAGCCCCAGCATTTT.

The V gene is TRBV5-1, the J gene TRBJ2-1; D could derive from TRBD1 or TRBD2 (5 bases each). CDR3 length: 13 amino acids. Per the germline V gene, CDR1 is SGHRS and CDR2 is YFSETQ. V lost 6 bases, J lost 4 bases, and 11 bases lay in between. DNA for the CDR3: TGCGCCAGCACAGGGACCACGTACAATGAGCAGTTCTTC. Protein: CASTGTTYNEQFF.

This clone was seen only a few times. The genes are TRBV30 and TRBJ2-1, with a tentative D call TRBD2 (6 bases). There are 15 residues in the CDR3. CDR1 GTSNPN and CDR2 SVGIG come from the germline V gene (reference sequence). Trimming pared 4 bases from V and 4 bases from J, leaving 17 bases between. This chain's CDR3 is CAWKRIAALYNEQFF. CDR3 in DNA: TGTGCCTGGAAGAGAATAGCGGCCCTATACAATGAGCAGTTCTTC.

This clone has only one observation. The chain carries TRBV5-6 and TRBJ2-5; D remains unclear. Germline V lookup: CDR1 SGHDT, CDR2 YYEEEE. V lost 0 bases and J 2 bases, leaving 2 bases between the germline ends. The CDR3 totals 12 residues. CDR3 sequence (DNA): TGTGCCAGCAGCTTGGGGCAAGAGACCCAGTACTTC. Translating gives CASSLGQETQYF.

The gene calls are TRBV7-9 and TRBJ1-4, with 8 bases identical to TRBD1. CDR1 SEHNR and CDR2 FQNEAQ come from the germline V gene (reference sequence). J lost 8 bases, V lost 7 bases, and 6 bases had no gene match. The CDR3 contains 13 residues. The DNA of the CDR3 is TGTGCCAGCACGCAGGGGGCTTCCGAAAAACTGTTTTTT. It translates to CASTQGASEKLFF.

The genes are TRBV6-5 and TRBJ2-7, with D maybe TRBD1 (6 bases). The V gene lost 5 bases and the J gene lost 3 bases, with 14 bases spanning the gap. CDR1 is MNHEY, CDR2 SVGAGI, per germline. The length of the CDR3 is 14 residues. The CDR3 protein is CASSLDREIYEQYF. DNA of the CDR3: TGTGCCAGCAGTCTGGACAGAGAAATCTACGAGCAGTACTTC.

The chain carries TRBV27 and TRBJ2-4; 10 positions agree with TRBD1. Germline assignment: CDR1 MNHEY and CDR2 SMNVEV (reference sequence). V was clipped by 8 bases and J by 0 bases; unmatched bases: 10. The CDR3 spans 17 residues. The chain's CDR3 is CASRQTGGPIAKNIQYF. CDR3 nucleotide sequence: TGTGCCAGCCGGCAGACAGGGGGCCCGATAGCCAAAAACATTCAGTACTTC.

The chain has TRBV7-8 and TRBJ2-1, with D perhaps matching TRBD1 (6 bases). Germline V gene sequence: CDR1 SGHVS, CDR2 FQNEAQ. With 4 bases removed from V and 5 bases from J, the gap between germline ends came to 9 bases. The CDR3 totals 13 residues. The CDR3 DNA reads TGTGCCAGCAGCTCCGGACAGCACAATGAGCAGTTCTTC. Its translation: CASSSGQHNEQFF.

The rearrangement links TRBV27 to TRBJ1-5; D remains unclear. CDR3 size: 14 residues. Trimming took off 2 bases at V and 7 bases at J, with 12 bases between the two ends. The V gene's germline CDR1 is MNHEY and CDR2 SMNVEV (reference sequence). Written as DNA, the CDR3 is TGTGCCAGCAGTTTAGTGGGAGGTCCGCAGCCCCAGCATTTT. It encodes CASSLVGGPQPQHF.

CDR3 region: CASSQDGTSEQYF. The CDR3 nucleotides are TGCGCCAGCAGCCAAGATGGGACTAGCGAGCAGTACTTC. J is TRBJ2-7 and V is TRBV4-1; 8 bases are shared with TRBD2. V lost 0 bases to trimming and J lost 6 bases; unmatched junction nucleotides: 1. The germline CDR1 and CDR2 sequences are MGHRA and YSYEKL. CDR3 size: 13 residues.

This clone was counted only a few times. The chain recombines TRBV29-1 with TRBJ2-7, with D maybe TRBD1 (5 bases). CDR3 length: 14 amino acids. The germline V and J ends were trimmed by 5 bases and 1 base, with 15 bases remaining between them. The germline CDR1 and CDR2 sequences are SQVTM and ANQGSEA. CDR3 coding DNA: TGCAGCGTTCAGAAGCCGACAGATTCCTACGAGCAGTACTTC. Translating gives CSVQKPTDSYEQYF.

The chain carries TRBV4-2 and TRBJ1-5, with D unclear. Trimming shortened V by 0 bases and J by 6 bases, and 6 bases separated the two germline ends. This CDR3 contains 13 residues. Germline values: CDR1 LGHNA, CDR2 YNFKEQ. The CDR3 region is CASSQEPSQPQHF. CDR3 DNA sequence: TGTGCCAGCAGCCAAGAGCCAAGTCAGCCCCAGCATTTT.